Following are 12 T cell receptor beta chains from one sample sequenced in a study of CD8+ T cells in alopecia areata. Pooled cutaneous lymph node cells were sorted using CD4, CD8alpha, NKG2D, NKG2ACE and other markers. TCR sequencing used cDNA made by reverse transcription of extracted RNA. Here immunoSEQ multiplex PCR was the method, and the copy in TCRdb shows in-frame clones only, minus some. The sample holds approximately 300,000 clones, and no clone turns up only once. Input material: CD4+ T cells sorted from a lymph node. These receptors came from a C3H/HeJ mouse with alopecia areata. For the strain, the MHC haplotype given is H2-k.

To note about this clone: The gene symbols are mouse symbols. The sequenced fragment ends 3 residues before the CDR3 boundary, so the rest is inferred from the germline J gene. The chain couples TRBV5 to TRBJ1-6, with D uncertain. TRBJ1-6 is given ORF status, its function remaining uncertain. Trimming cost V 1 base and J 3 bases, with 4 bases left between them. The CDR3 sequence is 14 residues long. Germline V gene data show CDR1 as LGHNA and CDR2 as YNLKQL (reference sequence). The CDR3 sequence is CASSQVVYNSPLYF. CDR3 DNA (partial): TGTGCCAGCAGCCAAGTAGTCTATAATTCGCCC.

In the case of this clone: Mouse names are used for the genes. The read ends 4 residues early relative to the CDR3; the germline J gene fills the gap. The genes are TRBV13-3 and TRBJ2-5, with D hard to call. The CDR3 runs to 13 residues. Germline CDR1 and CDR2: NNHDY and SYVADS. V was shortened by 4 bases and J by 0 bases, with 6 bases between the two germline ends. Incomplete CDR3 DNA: TGTGCCAGCAGTAAACAAAACCAAGAC. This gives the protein CASSKQNQD. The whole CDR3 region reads CASSKQNQDTQYF.

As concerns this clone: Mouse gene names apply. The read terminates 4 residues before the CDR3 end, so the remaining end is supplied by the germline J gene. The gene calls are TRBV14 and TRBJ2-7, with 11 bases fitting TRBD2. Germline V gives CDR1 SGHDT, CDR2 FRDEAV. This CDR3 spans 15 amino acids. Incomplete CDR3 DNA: TGTGCCAGCAGTTTCCCCGGGACTGGGGGATAT. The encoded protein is CASSFPGTGGY. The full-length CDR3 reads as CASSFPGTGGYEQYF.

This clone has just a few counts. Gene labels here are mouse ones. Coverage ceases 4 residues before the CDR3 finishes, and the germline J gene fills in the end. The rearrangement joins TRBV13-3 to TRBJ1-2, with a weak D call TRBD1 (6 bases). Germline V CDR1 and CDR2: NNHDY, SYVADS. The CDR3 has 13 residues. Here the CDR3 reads CASSDQGWSDYTF. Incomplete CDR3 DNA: TGTGCCAGCAGTGATCAGGGGTGGTCC.

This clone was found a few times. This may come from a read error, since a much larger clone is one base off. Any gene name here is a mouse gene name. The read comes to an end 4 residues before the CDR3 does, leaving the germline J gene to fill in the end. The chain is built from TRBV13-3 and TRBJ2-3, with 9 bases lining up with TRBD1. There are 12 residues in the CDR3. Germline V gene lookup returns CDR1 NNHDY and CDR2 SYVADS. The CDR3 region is CASRDRGETLYF. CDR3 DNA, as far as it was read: TGTGCCAGCAGGGACAGGGGAGAA.

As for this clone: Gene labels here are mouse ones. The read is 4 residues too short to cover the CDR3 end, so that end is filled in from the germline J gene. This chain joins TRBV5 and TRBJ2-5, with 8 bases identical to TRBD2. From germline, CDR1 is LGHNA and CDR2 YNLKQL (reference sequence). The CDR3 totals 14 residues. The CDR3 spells CASSQAGGLDTQYF. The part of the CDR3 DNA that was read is TGTGCCAGCAGCCAGGCGGGGGGGCTTGAC.

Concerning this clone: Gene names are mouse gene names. The part of the CDR3 DNA that was read is TGTGCCAGCAGTTCGGACAATAACTATGCT. The encoded protein is CASSSDNNYA. The entire CDR3 protein reads CASSSDNNYAEQFF. This rearrangement joins TRBV14 to TRBJ2-1; D is possibly TRBD1 (5 bases). The read finishes 4 residues shy of the CDR3 end, and the germline J gene is used to complete it. Germline values: CDR1 SGHDT, CDR2 FRDEAV. CDR3 size: 14 residues. V was pared by 3 bases and J by 0 bases, with 7 bases between.

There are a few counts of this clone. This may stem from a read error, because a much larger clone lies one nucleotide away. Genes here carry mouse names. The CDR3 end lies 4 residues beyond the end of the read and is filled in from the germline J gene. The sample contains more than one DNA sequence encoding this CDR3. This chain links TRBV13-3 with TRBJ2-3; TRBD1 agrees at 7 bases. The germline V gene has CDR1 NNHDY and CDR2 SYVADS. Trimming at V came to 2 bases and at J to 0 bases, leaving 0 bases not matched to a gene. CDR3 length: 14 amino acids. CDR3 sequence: CASSEQGSAETLYF. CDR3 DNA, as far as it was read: TGTGCCAGCAGTGAACAGGGGAGTGCAGAA.

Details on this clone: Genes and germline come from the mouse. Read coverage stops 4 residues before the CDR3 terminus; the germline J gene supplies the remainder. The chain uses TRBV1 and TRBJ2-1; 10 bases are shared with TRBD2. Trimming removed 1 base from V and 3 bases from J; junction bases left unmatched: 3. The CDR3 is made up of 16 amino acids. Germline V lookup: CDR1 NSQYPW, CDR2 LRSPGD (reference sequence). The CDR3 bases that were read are TGCACCTGCAGTGCAGTCGCTGGGGGGGCCTATGCT. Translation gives CTCSAVAGGAYA. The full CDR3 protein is CTCSAVAGGAYAEQFF.

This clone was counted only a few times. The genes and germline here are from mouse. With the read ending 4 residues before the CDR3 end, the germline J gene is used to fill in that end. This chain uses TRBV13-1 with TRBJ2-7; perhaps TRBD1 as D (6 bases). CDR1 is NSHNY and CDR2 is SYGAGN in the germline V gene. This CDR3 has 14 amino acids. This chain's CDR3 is CASSDAGQRYEQYF. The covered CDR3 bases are TGTGCCAGCAGTGATGCAGGACAGAGATAT.

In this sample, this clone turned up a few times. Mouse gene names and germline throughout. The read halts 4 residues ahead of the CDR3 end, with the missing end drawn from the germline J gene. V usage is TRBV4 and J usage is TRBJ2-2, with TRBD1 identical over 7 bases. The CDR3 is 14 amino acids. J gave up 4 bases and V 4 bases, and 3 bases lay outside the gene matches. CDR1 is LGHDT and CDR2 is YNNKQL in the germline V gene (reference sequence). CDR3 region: CASSSQGSTGQLYF. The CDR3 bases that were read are TGTGCCAGCAGCTCACAGGGGAGCACCGGG.

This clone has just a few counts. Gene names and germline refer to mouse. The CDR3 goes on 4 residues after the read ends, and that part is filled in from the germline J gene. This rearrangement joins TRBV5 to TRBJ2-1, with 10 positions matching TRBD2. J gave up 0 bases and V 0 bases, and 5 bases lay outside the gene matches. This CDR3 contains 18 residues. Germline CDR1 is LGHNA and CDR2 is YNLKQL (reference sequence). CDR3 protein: CASSQDRNWGGNYAEQFF. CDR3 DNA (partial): TGTGCCAGCAGCCAAGATCGTAACTGGGGGGGTAACTATGCT.